This T cell receptor beta chain comes out of a study of cytomegalovirus exposure and HLA in healthy donors. Regarding the study as a whole: The majority of CMV-associated TCR beta chains were reported as apparently HLA-restricted in a later analysis. A later analysis linked 15,000 to 20,000 TCR beta sequences to HLA alleles at 0.05 false discovery rate.

Vbeta (60) and Jbeta (13) primers were used in the PCR. Only in-frame clones appear in the TCRdb table, and some are missing; sequencing was by immunoSEQ multiplex PCR. The sample carries around 110,000 clones, about four fifths recorded once. The CDR3 length is 18 residues. V dropped 7 bases and J dropped 0; count of bases not matched to a gene: 13. Germline V CDR1 and CDR2: SGHAT, FQNNGV. Remarks on this clone: What it recognizes is unknown.

The V gene is TRBV11-2, the J gene TRBJ2-3, with 10 bases aligning to TRBD1. Material: PBMCs. The sequence came from a man aged 25 to 40 in good health and CMV-seropositive. The CDR3 here is CASMLTGGAKHSTDTQYF. The DNA for the CDR3 is TGTGCCAGCATGCTGACAGGGGGCGCGAAGCATAGCACAGATACGCAGTATTTT. Full variable domain (missing parts from reference TRBV11-2 and TRBJ2-3): EAGVAQSPRYKIIEKRQSVAFWCNPISGHATLYWYQQILGQGPKLLIQFQNNGVVDDSQLPKDRFSAERLKGVDSTLKIQPAKLEDSAVYLCASMLTGGAKHSTDTQYFGPGTRLTVL.